Presented here are 7 T cell receptor beta chains from one specimen sequenced in a study of cytomegalovirus exposure and HLA in healthy donors (TCRdb year 2017). The method was the immunoSEQ multiplex PCR assay. For the multiplex PCR, a mixture combining 60 forward primers for TCR Vbeta segments and 13 reverse primers for TCR Jbeta segments was used. Imported from immuneACCESS, the table was reduced by TCRdb to in-frame sequences with V and J called. These copies leave out some clones; in studies compared against another copy, an unresolved V gene accounts for under half, and the cause of the remainder is not known. The sample records more than 150,000 clones, roughly 79% of which are singletons. The top ten clonotypes cover roughly 1.6% of the sample. The sequenced sample was PBMCs. These receptors were taken from a man aged 40-49 years in good health and CMV-seronegative.

This chain uses TRBV7-6 with TRBJ2-4, with TRBD1 matching over 10 bases. CDR1 is SGHVS, CDR2 FNYEAQ, per germline. This CDR3 spans 17 amino acids. Trimming removed 5 bases from V and 1 base from J; junction bases left unmatched: 8. The DNA of the CDR3 is TGTGCCAGCAGCCCAGGGGGGGACAGGGGTGCCAAAAACATTCAGTACTTC. It encodes CASSPGGDRGAKNIQYF.

CDR3 nucleotides: TGCGCCAGCAGCTTGGCGGCTAGCGGGGGTCAACACACTAGCACAGATACGCAGTATTTT. Protein product: CASSLAASGGQHTSTDTQYF. The rearrangement uses TRBV5-1 and TRBJ2-3, with 10 bases that match TRBD2. The germline V gene has CDR1 SGHRS and CDR2 YFSETQ. CDR3 length equals 20 residues. The V and J ends lost 0 bases and 0 bases, in that order; junction bases with no gene match: 13.

This clone was detected a few times. The CDR3 sequence: CSVDNPQALDEQFF. The CDR3 DNA follows: TGCAGCGTTGATAACCCACAGGCCCTCGATGAGCAGTTCTTC. The chain joins TRBV29-1 to TRBJ2-1, with D perhaps TRBD1 (5 bases). V gave up 3 bases and J gave up 8 bases, with 17 bases separating them. This CDR3 has 14 residues. The germline V gene encodes CDR1 SQVTM and CDR2 ANQGSEA.

The J gene is TRBJ1-4, the V gene TRBV5-1; 9 positions agree with TRBD1. CDR3 size: 14 residues. With 0 bases clipped from V and 8 bases from J, the junction kept 2 bases outside the gene matches. Germline loops: CDR1 SGHRS, CDR2 YFSETQ. CDR3 coding DNA: TGCGCCAGCAGCTTGGGGACAGGGGACGAAAAACTGTTTTTT. Its translation is CASSLGTGDEKLFF.

The chain recombines TRBV28 with TRBJ2-7; 11 bases are a match to TRBD2. CDR1 and CDR2 from the germline V gene are MDHEN and SYDVKM. The CDR3 spans 14 residues. The V and J ends lost 8 bases and 0 bases, in that order; junction bases with no gene match: 3. The CDR3 DNA reads as TGTGCCAGCCAGGGGACTAGCGGCTCCTACGAGCAGTACGTC. Translated, it gives CASQGTSGSYEQYV.

The chain has TRBV10-2 and TRBJ2-1; TRBD2 matches 7 bases. The CDR3 sequence is 16 residues long. Per germline, CDR1 WSHSY and CDR2 SAAADI. V was pared by 6 bases and J by 8 bases, with 16 bases of the junction left unmatched. CDR3 sequence reads: CASSVAGRILGDEQFF. CDR3 bases: TGCGCCAGCAGCGTAGCGGGCCGTATACTGGGGGATGAGCAGTTCTTC.

V and J are TRBV19 and TRBJ2-4; 7 positions match TRBD1. In germline, CDR1 is LNHDA, CDR2 SQIVND (reference sequence). The CDR3 loop spans 16 amino acids. Losses at the gene ends were 6 bases for V and 3 bases for J; bases not matched to a gene: 11. This chain's CDR3 is CASSAIVGTVKNIQYF. The DNA for the CDR3 is TGTGCCAGTAGCGCTATAGTTGGGACAGTCAAAAACATTCAGTACTTC. The variable domain in full, completed from reference TRBV19 and TRBJ2-4, reads DGGITQSPKYLFRKEGQNVTLSCEQNLNHDAMYWYRQDPGQGLRLIYYSQIVNDFQKGDIAEGYSVSREKKESFPLTVTSAQKNPTAFYLCASSAIVGTVKNIQYFGAGTRLSVL.